The 26 T cell receptor beta chains given below trace back to one sample, sequenced in a study of blood T cell repertoires in COVID-19. Libraries were prepared by immunoSEQ multiplex PCR; TCRdb keeps only in-frame clonotypes and omits some of them. This sample has roughly 150,000 clones; under 80% occur once, and the top ten carry around 2.8%. Sequences were obtained from peripheral blood. All receptors derive from a man between 65 and 85 years old with acute or convalescent COVID-19.

This clone was seen more than once but under ten times. The chain couples TRBV3-1 (or the pseudogene TRBV3-2) to TRBJ2-7; 7 bases align to TRBD1. The junction had 3 bases not matched to a gene; V was cut back by 3 bases and J by 7 bases. CDR3 length equals 12 residues. Looked up from germline, CDR1 is LGHDT and CDR2 is YNNKEL (reference sequence). The CDR3 DNA sequence: TGTGCCAGCAGCCAGAGGGGGCGGGAGCAGTACTTC. Translated: CASSQRGREQYF.

This clone was seen only once. V usage is TRBV28 and J usage is TRBJ2-7; 13 nucleotides agree with TRBD2. The junction had 7 bases not matched to a gene; V was cut back by 5 bases and J by 0 bases. The V gene's germline CDR1 is MDHEN and CDR2 SYDVKM. The CDR3 is made up of 17 amino acids. The DNA of the CDR3 is TGTGCCAGCAGTCGTCGGACTAGCGGGAGTAACTCCTACGAGCAGTACTTC. It encodes CASSRRTSGSNSYEQYF. Using reference TRBV28 and TRBJ2-7 for the parts outside the CDR3, the full variable domain is DVKVTQSSRYLVKRTGEKVFLECVQDMDHENMFWYRQDPGLGLRLIYFSYDVKMKEKGDIPEGYSVSREKKERFSLILESASTNQTSMYLCASSRRTSGSNSYEQYFGPGTRLTVT.

V is TRBV2 and J is TRBJ2-7; no reliable D call. Between the trimmed V and J ends, which lost 2 bases and 3 bases, there was a span of 5 bases. Germline CDR1 is SNHLY and CDR2 is FYNNEI. CDR3 length: 12 residues. The CDR3 bases are TGTGCCAGCAGTGAACAGGACTACGAGCAGTACTTC. Translating gives CASSEQDYEQYF. Drawing the rest from reference TRBV2 and TRBJ2-7, the complete variable domain is EPEVTQTPSHQVTQMGQEVILRCVPISNHLYFYWYRQILGQKVEFLVSFYNNEISEKSEIFDDQFSVERPDGSNFTLKIRSTKLEDSAMYFCASSEQDYEQYFGPGTRLTVT.

V usage is TRBV2 and J usage is TRBJ2-2, with 9 bases aligning to TRBD2. The CDR3 runs to 14 residues. CDR1 is SNHLY and CDR2 is FYNNEI in the germline V gene. J was trimmed by 0 bases and V by 7 bases; bases with no gene match: 0. CDR3 in amino acids: CASTSGTNTGELFF. CDR3 in DNA: TGTGCCAGCACTAGCGGGACGAACACCGGGGAGCTGTTTTTT.

J is TRBJ2-7 and V is TRBV20-1; D is uncertain. There are 11 residues in the CDR3. Trimming stripped 6 bases from V and 3 bases from J, with 9 bases between. Germline V gives CDR1 DFQATT, CDR2 SNEGSKA (reference sequence). The CDR3 spells CSAGQLYEQYF. CDR3 sequence (DNA): TGCAGTGCGGGCCAGCTCTACGAGCAGTACTTC.

This chain joins TRBV10-1 and TRBJ2-1; no clear D. Germline values: CDR1 WNHNN, CDR2 SYGVQD (reference sequence). Trimming shortened V by 7 bases and J by 0 bases, and 13 bases separated the two germline ends. The CDR3 is 15 residues long. CDR3 sequence reads: CASTSQRSSYNEQFF. The CDR3 nucleotides read TGCGCCAGCACCAGCCAGCGTAGCTCCTACAATGAGCAGTTCTTC.

This clone was seen a handful of times. The chain is built from TRBV5-1 and TRBJ2-7; tentative D call: TRBD1 (7 bases). The V gene lost 4 bases and the J gene lost 3 bases, with 11 bases spanning the gap. Germline V gives CDR1 SGHRS, CDR2 YFSETQ. CDR3 length: 13 amino acids. The CDR3, as DNA: TGCGCCAGCAGCGCGGGACAGAACTACGAGCAGTACTTC. This gives the protein CASSAGQNYEQYF.

The CDR3 is CASSQDQGLASHNEQFF. DNA for the CDR3: TGCGCCAGCAGCCAAGATCAGGGACTAGCGTCTCACAATGAGCAGTTCTTC. This rearrangement joins TRBV4-3 to TRBJ2-1, with TRBD2 matching over 10 bases. With V trimmed by 0 bases and J by 5 bases, 7 bases remained unmatched. The CDR3 length is 17 residues. From germline, CDR1 is LGHNA and CDR2 YSLEER.

This sequence joins TRBV9 and TRBJ2-5, with TRBD1 as a possible D gene (6 bases). Between the trimmed V and J ends, which lost 6 bases and 5 bases, there was a span of 20 bases. Germline CDR1 and CDR2: SGDLS and YYNGEE. The CDR3 spans 15 residues. CDR3 region: CASTLAQGQVETQYF. Written as DNA, the CDR3 is TGTGCCAGCACCCTGGCGCAGGGGCAGGTGGAGACCCAGTACTTC. Full variable domain (remainder filled in from reference TRBV9 and TRBJ2-5): DSGVTQTPKHLITATGQRVTLRCSPRSGDLSVYWYQQSLDQGLQFLIQYYNGEERAKGNILERFSAQQFPDLHSELNLSSLELGDSALYFCASTLAQGQVETQYFGPGTRLLVL.

The chain couples TRBV11-2 to TRBJ2-1; TRBD1 aligns across 7 bases. Germline V gene sequence: CDR1 SGHAT, CDR2 FQNNGV. This CDR3 has 16 residues. The V gene end was trimmed by 0 bases and the J gene end by 8 bases; junction bases not matched to a gene: 10. The CDR3 reads CASSLDRGGRGDEQFF. In DNA, the CDR3 is TGTGCCAGCAGCTTAGATCGAGGGGGCCGTGGCGATGAGCAGTTCTTC.

This clone was detected only once. The chain links TRBV6-1 to TRBJ1-2; D not resolved. Germline CDR1 and CDR2: MNHNS and SASEGT. The CDR3 length is 15 residues. Trimming pared 3 bases from V and 0 bases from J, leaving 11 bases between. CDR3 amino acids: CASSDNTRANYGYTF. The CDR3, as DNA: TGTGCCAGCAGTGATAATACGCGAGCTAACTATGGCTACACCTTC.

The chain carries TRBV7-2 and TRBJ1-1; TRBD1 agrees at 7 bases. The CDR3 has 14 amino acids. V shed 7 bases and J 0 bases; nucleotides not matched to a gene: 5. The V gene's germline CDR1 is SGHTA and CDR2 FQGNSA. CDR3 coding DNA: TGTGCCAGCAAGACAGGGAACATGAACACTGAAGCTTTCTTT. Translated, it gives CASKTGNMNTEAFF.

The chain uses TRBV7-9 and TRBJ2-1, with D possibly being TRBD2 (5 bases). This CDR3 contains 14 residues. Germline V CDR1 and CDR2: SEHNR, FQNEAQ (reference sequence). V was trimmed by 2 bases and J by 0 bases, leaving 5 bases between them. This CDR3 reads CASSLTSSYNEQFF. CDR3 DNA sequence: TGTGCCAGCAGCTTAACTAGCTCCTACAATGAGCAGTTCTTC.

The rearrangement links TRBV4-1 to TRBJ2-3; 11 positions match TRBD2. V shed 4 bases, J shed 8 bases, and the junction held 8 bases outside the gene matches. The CDR3 totals 15 residues. Germline CDR1 and CDR2: MGHRA and YSYEKL. CDR3 residues: CASSPPVAGGSTQYF. For the CDR3, the DNA is TGCGCCAGCAGCCCTCCTGTAGCGGGAGGGTCTACGCAGTATTTT.

The chain is built from TRBV2 and TRBJ2-5; 7 bases fit TRBD2. J gave up 5 bases and V 4 bases, and 4 bases lay outside the gene matches. This CDR3 is built from 13 residues. The V gene's germline CDR1 is SNHLY and CDR2 FYNNEI. CDR3 DNA: TGTGCCAGCAGTGGGGGAGGGGTTGAGACCCAGTACTTC. It yields the protein CASSGGGVETQYF.

V is TRBV6-6 and J is TRBJ2-7; 9 bases map to TRBD2. V lost 10 bases, J lost 5 bases, and 9 bases stayed unmatched. The CDR3 has 13 amino acids. Germline values: CDR1 MNHNY, CDR2 SVGAGI (reference sequence). The CDR3 sequence is CATAGGPKNEQYF. CDR3 sequence (DNA): TGTGCCACCGCGGGGGGGCCGAAAAACGAGCAGTACTTC.

The genes are TRBV5-1 and TRBJ1-3; D unresolved. The CDR3 has 16 residues. V was shortened by 0 bases and J by 0 bases, with 10 bases between the two germline ends. CDR1 and CDR2 from the germline V gene are SGHRS and YFSETQ. In nucleotides, the CDR3 is TGCGCCAGCAGCTTGGCCGGTCTAGACTCTGGAAACACCATATATTTT. The encoded protein is CASSLAGLDSGNTIYF.

This clone was counted a single time. The chain carries TRBV4-3 and TRBJ1-1, with 8 bases aligning to TRBD1. Trimming at V came to 1 base and at J to 1 base, leaving 5 bases not matched to a gene. The germline gives CDR1 LGHNA, CDR2 YSLEER. The CDR3 runs to 16 residues. The CDR3 here is CASSQGGQGPNTEAFF. CDR3 in DNA: TGCGCCAGCAGCCAAGGTGGACAGGGTCCGAACACTGAAGCTTTCTTT.

The chain combines TRBV5-1 with TRBJ2-3, with 9 positions matching TRBD2. Germline trimming cut 4 bases from V and 3 bases from J; bases unmatched to any gene: 12. This CDR3 spans 17 amino acids. Germline V gene lookup returns CDR1 SGHRS and CDR2 YFSETQ. CDR3 DNA: TGCGCCAGCAGCCAGAGCGGGAGGAGAGATGGGACAGATACGCAGTATTTT. Translated, it gives CASSQSGRRDGTDTQYF.

This clone was observed a few times. The chain is built from TRBV6-5 and TRBJ2-5; TRBD1 is a possible D gene (6 bases). V was pared by 2 bases and J by 5 bases, with 12 bases between. The CDR3 covers 14 residues. CDR1 and CDR2 from the germline V gene are MNHEY and SVGAGI. The CDR3 loop reads CASSYAQGRETQYF. The CDR3 region has the DNA TGTGCCAGCAGTTACGCGCAGGGGCGGGAGACCCAGTACTTC.

The chain has TRBV28 and TRBJ2-7; TRBD1 matches 7 bases. Germline loops: CDR1 MDHEN, CDR2 SYDVKM. The CDR3 totals 14 residues. With V trimmed by 0 bases and J by 1 base, 0 bases remained unmatched. CDR3 protein: CASSLWDRSYEQYF. Written as DNA, the CDR3 is TGTGCCAGCAGTTTATGGGACAGGTCCTACGAGCAGTACTTC.

The chain combines TRBV11-2 with TRBJ2-2; the D is unclear. Trimming pared 4 bases from V and 6 bases from J, leaving 3 bases between. There are 11 residues in the CDR3. CDR1 SGHAT and CDR2 FQNNGV come from the germline V gene. The CDR3 region is CASSSSGELFF. The CDR3 DNA is TGTGCCAGCAGCTCTTCCGGGGAGCTGTTTTTT.

The chain joins TRBV6-5 to TRBJ2-5; TRBD1 matches 7 bases. After removal of 4 bases from V and 3 bases from J, the junction contained 5 bases not matched to a gene. The CDR3 has 14 residues. Germline CDR1 MNHEY, CDR2 SVGAGI. CDR3 DNA: TGTGCCAGCAGTTCCACCGGGACAGAAGAGACCCAGTACTTC. Translating gives CASSSTGTEETQYF.

V usage is TRBV5-1 and J usage is TRBJ2-1; D is undetermined. V lost 2 bases and J lost 5, with 8 bases in between. CDR3 size: 13 residues. Germline-derived CDR1 and CDR2 are SGHRS and YFSETQ. This chain's CDR3 is CASSLTPHNEQFF. CDR3 sequence (DNA): TGCGCCAGCAGCTTAACTCCTCACAATGAGCAGTTCTTC.

This clone was picked up many times. This specimen includes other DNA sequences encoding the same CDR3. The chain has TRBV7-9 and TRBJ2-2, with D hard to call. CDR1 SEHNR and CDR2 FQNEAQ come from the germline V gene (reference sequence). V was shortened by 1 base and J by 0 bases, with 6 bases between the two germline ends. The CDR3 extends over 15 amino acids. The CDR3 nucleotides read TGTGCCAGCAGCTTAGGCCTAGCGAACACCGGGGAGCTGTTTTTT. Residues: CASSLGLANTGELFF.

The V gene is TRBV18, the J gene TRBJ2-5; 9 positions match TRBD2. From germline, CDR1 is KGHSH and CDR2 LQKENI. V lost 3 bases and J lost 0; bases outside the gene matches: 11. This CDR3 has 18 amino acids. DNA of the CDR3: TGTGCCAGCTCACCGAAGACGGGGCTAGCGGGGTACCAAGAGACCCAGTACTTC. Encoded protein: CASSPKTGLAGYQETQYF.